What follows is one TCR beta chain and its context. These data originate in a study of blood T cell repertoires in COVID-19. Turning to the study itself: Material from acute and convalescent COVID-19 was sourced from the United States, Italy and Spain. PBMCs, B-cell-depleted T cells, or T cells were the source of the cDNA or gDNA that made up the material.

In the source study's methods: It was from reference gene primer amplification that nucleated cell counts were estimated. TCRdb's copy holds only in-frame clones and misses some; the assay was immunoSEQ multiplex PCR. V, J and clone size were drawn from that table, and D and trimming were deduced from the DNA. Of 100,000 to 120,000 clones in the sample, roughly 82% were seen once. The sequence derives from a woman between 55 and 75 years old with acute or convalescent COVID-19. The sequenced sample was peripheral blood.

This chain's CDR3 is CASGPGTGGYSQPQHF. The CDR3 bases are TGTGCTAGTGGGCCCGGGACAGGCGGCTACAGTCAGCCCCAGCATTTT. The rearrangement uses TRBV12-5 and TRBJ1-5, with TRBD1 identical over 8 bases. V gave up 6 bases and J gave up 6 bases; unmatched junction bases: 13. Germline V gene data show CDR1 as LGHNT and CDR2 as FRNRAP. The CDR3 runs 16 residues.